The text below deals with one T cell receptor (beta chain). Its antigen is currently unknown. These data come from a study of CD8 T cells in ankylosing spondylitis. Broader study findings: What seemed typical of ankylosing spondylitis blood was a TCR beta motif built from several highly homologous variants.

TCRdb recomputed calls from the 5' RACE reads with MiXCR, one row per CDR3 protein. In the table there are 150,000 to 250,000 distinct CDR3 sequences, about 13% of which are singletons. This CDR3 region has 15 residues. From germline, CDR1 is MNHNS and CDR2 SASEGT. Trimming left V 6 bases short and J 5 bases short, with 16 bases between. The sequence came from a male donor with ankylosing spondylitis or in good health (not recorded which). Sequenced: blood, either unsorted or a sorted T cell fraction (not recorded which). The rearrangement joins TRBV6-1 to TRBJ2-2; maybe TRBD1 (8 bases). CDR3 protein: CASSDRGGSTGELFF. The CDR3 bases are TGTGCCAGCAGCGACAGGGGAGGGTCAACCGGGGAGCTGTTTTTT.